This T cell receptor (beta chain) was captured by sequencing in a study of T cell responses to AZD1222 COVID-19 vaccine. Overall study findings and caveats: Donors were mostly white British, more females; clonal diversity possibly underestimated.

V shed 5 bases and J shed 0 bases, with 7 bases lying between them. From germline, CDR1 is SEHNR and CDR2 FQNEAQ (reference sequence). The CDR3 extends over 14 amino acids. Profiling relied on immunoSEQ multiplex PCR, and the TCRdb table lists in-frame clones only, not all of them. The sample includes around 87,000 clones, around 90% seen only once; the top ten take roughly 20%. Turning to this clone: Its antigen is still unknown.

The sample consisted of peripheral blood, taken on day 0 of AZD1222 vaccination. V gene TRBV7-9 combines with J gene TRBJ1-4; D is ambiguous. The TCR originated in an adult in good health. The CDR3 sequence is CASSPRPTNEKLFF. As DNA, the CDR3 is TGTGCCAGCAGCCCCCGCCCAACTAATGAAAAACTGTTTTTT.